Shown below are 29 T cell receptor beta chains from a single sample sequenced in a study of blood T cells in healthy people across ages. Alongside a J-beta primer mix, a sample-barcoded 5' primer served in a second PCR lasting 7 to 11 cycles. TCRdb processed the 5' RACE reads anew with MiXCR; each CDR3 protein has one entry. This repertoire shows fewer than 700,000 distinct CDR3 sequences, 45% to 55% found once; its top ten account for 20% to 25%. The sample consisted of blood. Receptors originate from an elderly man in good health.

V and J are TRBV7-2 and TRBJ1-1; D possibly corresponds to TRBD1 (6 bases). The CDR3 consists of 12 residues. V shed 1 base and J shed 7 bases, with 7 bases lying between them. Germline CDR1 is SGHTA and CDR2 is FQGNSA. This CDR3 is CASSLGTVEAFF. The CDR3 DNA is TGTGCCAGCAGCTTAGGGACAGTTGAAGCTTTCTTT.

The rearrangement links TRBV15 to TRBJ2-7; no clear D gene. The CDR3 has 15 residues. Between the trimmed V and J ends, which lost 1 base and 5 bases, there was a span of 15 bases. Germline V lookup: CDR1 LNHNV, CDR2 YYDKDF (reference sequence). CDR3 protein: CATSRVGMLLNEQYF. CDR3 nucleotide sequence: TGTGCCACCAGCAGAGTTGGGATGCTCCTAAACGAGCAGTACTTC. Looking up the rest from reference TRBV15 and TRBJ2-7 gives the full variable domain: DAMVIQNPRYQVTQFGKPVTLSCSQTLNHNVMYWYQQKSSQAPKLLFHYYDKDFNNEADTPDNFQSRRPNTSFCFLDIRSPGLGDTAMYLCATSRVGMLLNEQYFGPGTRLTVT.

This sequence joins TRBV7-2 and TRBJ2-7; 7 bases map to TRBD1. The CDR3 runs 13 residues. V shed 5 bases and J 9 bases; nucleotides not matched to a gene: 10. The germline V gene encodes CDR1 SGHTA and CDR2 FQGNSA. CDR3 DNA sequence: TGTGCCAGCAGCCCCGGACAGGTCCCGGCGCAGTACTTC. This sequence encodes CASSPGQVPAQYF.

This clonotype came up a few times. The chain carries TRBV12-5 and TRBJ2-7, with a weak D call TRBD2 (6 bases). This CDR3 has 12 amino acids. Trimming left V 0 bases short and J 7 bases short, with 7 bases between. CDR1 and CDR2 from the germline V gene are LGHNT and FRNRAP. The CDR3: CASGLVGGEQYF. In nucleotides, the CDR3 is TGTGCTAGTGGTTTGGTAGGAGGGGAGCAGTACTTC.

The chain has TRBV7-9 and TRBJ1-3; D ambiguous. The V and J ends lost 3 bases and 1 base respectively, with 4 bases between them. Germline V gene data show CDR1 as SEHNR and CDR2 as FQNEAQ (reference sequence). This CDR3 is 13 amino acids long. Here the CDR3 DNA reads TGTGCCAGCAGCTTCGGGTCTGGAAACACCATATATTTT. Translated, it gives CASSFGSGNTIYF. The full variable domain, rest sourced from reference TRBV7-9 and TRBJ1-3, is DTGVSQNPRHKITKRGQNVTFRCDPISEHNRLYWYRQTLGQGPEFLTYFQNEAQLEKSRLLSDRFSAERPKGSFSTLEIQRTEQGDSAMYLCASSFGSGNTIYFGEGSWLTVV.

The genes are TRBV20-1 and TRBJ1-1, with 7 bases fitting TRBD1. The CDR3 totals 15 residues. CDR1 DFQATT and CDR2 SNEGSKA come from the germline V gene (reference sequence). The J segment lost 2 bases and the V segment lost 3 bases, leaving 9 bases of the junction unmatched. CDR3 in amino acids: CSASSTGALNTEAFF. The CDR3 nucleotides are TGCAGTGCTAGTAGCACAGGGGCCCTAAACACTGAAGCTTTCTTT.

This clonotype was observed a handful of times. V gene TRBV7-2 combines with J gene TRBJ2-6; maybe TRBD1 (5 bases). CDR3 length equals 16 residues. Trimming shortened V by 2 bases and J by 2 bases, and 10 bases separated the two germline ends. In germline, CDR1 is SGHTA, CDR2 FQGNSA. In DNA, the CDR3 is TGTGCCAGCAGCTTACAGGGTGCGCCTGGGGCCAACGTCCTGACTTTC. Residues: CASSLQGAPGANVLTF.

The rearrangement uses TRBV4-3 and TRBJ2-7, with 7 bases aligning to TRBD2. Trimming removed 0 bases from V and 4 bases from J; junction bases left unmatched: 3. Germline values: CDR1 LGHNA, CDR2 YSLEER. The CDR3 is made up of 14 amino acids. CDR3 in amino acids: CASSQDPGGYEQYF. The CDR3 coding sequence is TGCGCCAGCAGCCAAGATCCCGGGGGGTACGAGCAGTACTTC.

This clonotype was seen a single time. V gene TRBV7-9 combines with J gene TRBJ1-1; TRBD1 matches 11 bases. The CDR3 loop spans 17 amino acids. V was pared by 8 bases and J by 1 base, with 12 bases of the junction left unmatched. In germline, CDR1 is SEHNR, CDR2 FQNEAQ (reference sequence). In nucleotides, the CDR3 is TGTGCCAGCGGCCTTGGGACAGGGGGGGGGCCGAACACTGAAGCTTTCTTT. It specifies CASGLGTGGGPNTEAFF.

This clonotype has only a few counts. The CDR3 loop is CSARVSLAGNSEQFF. The CDR3 bases are TGCAGTGCTAGAGTGTCTCTAGCGGGGAACTCCGAGCAGTTCTTC. The rearrangement links TRBV20-1 to TRBJ2-1; 9 nucleotides align to TRBD2. The CDR3 sequence is 15 residues long. Per the germline V gene, CDR1 is DFQATT and CDR2 is SNEGSKA (reference sequence). Trimming at V came to 1 base and at J to 10 bases, leaving 11 bases not matched to a gene.

Comments on this clonotype: A junction end diverges from the germline sequence, so it may reflect a read error. The rearrangement joins TRBV7-7 to TRBJ2-1; 9 positions agree with TRBD1. CDR3 size: 17 residues. Germline values: CDR1 SSHAT, CDR2 FNYEAQ (reference sequence). The CDR3, as DNA: TGTGCTAGCAGCTTAGGCCCTCGACAGGGGGGCTACAATGAGCAGTTCTTC. This sequence encodes CASSLGPRQGGYNEQFF.

The chain carries TRBV5-1 and TRBJ2-5; TRBD1 is a possible D gene (6 bases). The better agreement between TRBJ2-7 and the DNA end casts doubt on the J call. The CDR3 is 15 amino acids. CDR1 and CDR2 (germline): SGHRS, YFSETQ. The CDR3: CASSLGDRDNYEQYF. The CDR3 DNA sequence: TGCGCCAGCAGCTTGGGAGACCGGGACAACTACGAGCAGTACTTC.

This clonotype was detected a few times. The V and J genes are TRBV9 and TRBJ2-1; D remains unclear. The V and J ends lost 0 bases and 2 bases respectively, with 3 bases between them. This CDR3 is built from 13 residues. Germline loops: CDR1 SGDLS, CDR2 YYNGEE. The CDR3 nucleotides read TGTGCCAGCAGCGTAGATACCTACAATGAGCAGTTCTTC. Amino acids: CASSVDTYNEQFF.

This clonotype was counted a few times. The chain couples TRBV12-3 or TRBV12-4 to TRBJ2-1; D ambiguous. Trimming pared 0 bases from V and 2 bases from J, leaving 11 bases between. The CDR3 is made up of 16 amino acids. The CDR3 DNA reads TGTGCCAGCAGTTTAGCGTCTACCCTAACCTACAATGAGCAGTTCTTC. Encoded protein: CASSLASTLTYNEQFF.

Concerning this clonotype itself: A junction boundary mismatches the germline segment, possibly from a read error. This chain links TRBV6-6 with TRBJ1-1; possibly TRBD1 for D (5 bases). Germline assignment: CDR1 MNHNY and CDR2 SVGAGI (reference sequence). This CDR3 region has 13 residues. As DNA, the CDR3 is TGTACCAGCAGTCACGGGGGGAAGGTTGAAGCTTTCTTT. It yields the protein CTSSHGGKVEAFF.

The chain employs TRBV7-3 and TRBJ2-1, with D hard to call. CDR1 is SGHTA, CDR2 FQGTGA, per germline. The CDR3 spans 14 residues. V lost 3 bases and J lost 6, with 12 bases in between. The CDR3 DNA reads TGTGCCAGCAGCTTCCCCGGACCCTCCAATGAGCAGTTCTTC. This translates into CASSFPGPSNEQFF.

This rearrangement joins TRBV7-3 to TRBJ2-3, with 7 bases lining up with TRBD1. The V segment lost 7 bases and the J segment 4 bases; nucleotides outside the gene matches: 5. Germline CDR1 and CDR2: SGHTA and FQGTGA. CDR3 length: 13 residues. CDR3 amino acids: CASTPTGADTQYF. The CDR3 coding sequence is TGTGCCAGCACTCCTACAGGGGCAGATACGCAGTATTTT.

The V call is TRBV12-3 or TRBV12-4, the J call TRBJ2-3; D uncertain. The CDR3 spans 16 residues. Trimming shortened V by 4 bases and J by 0 bases, and 14 bases separated the two germline ends. The CDR3 DNA is TGTGCCAGCAGTTCGACCGGAGCCGGTAGCACAGATACGCAGTATTTT. Amino acid sequence: CASSSTGAGSTDTQYF.

The V and J genes are TRBV4-2 and TRBJ2-7, with 7 bases aligning to TRBD1. V lost 0 bases, J lost 0 bases, and 2 bases stayed unmatched. The CDR3 length is 15 residues. The germline V gene has CDR1 LGHNA and CDR2 YNFKEQ. CDR3 in DNA: TGTGCCAGCAGCCAAGAGGGGGACAGCTCCTACGAGCAGTACTTC. Encoded protein: CASSQEGDSSYEQYF.

The table lists this clonotype with a few counts. This chain links TRBV29-1 with TRBJ2-1; a possible D gene is TRBD2 (5 bases). The length of the CDR3 is 16 residues. Trimming pared 4 bases from V and 3 bases from J, leaving 19 bases between. Germline CDR1 SQVTM, CDR2 ANQGSEA. CDR3 amino acids: CSVAGLGAGGYNEQFF. DNA for the CDR3: TGCAGCGTTGCCGGCCTAGGCGCGGGTGGCTACAATGAGCAGTTCTTC.

The rearrangement uses TRBV27 and TRBJ2-1; D gene unclear. V was shortened by 2 bases and J by 9 bases, with 11 bases between the two germline ends. Germline V CDR1 and CDR2: MNHEY, SMNVEV (reference sequence). This CDR3 region has 13 residues. CDR3 bases: TGTGCCAGCAGTTTAGGAACAGTTGCTGAGCAGTTCTTC. Residues: CASSLGTVAEQFF.

The rearrangement joins TRBV10-3 to TRBJ2-7; D may correspond to TRBD1 or TRBD2 (5 bases each). This CDR3 comprises 14 residues. V lost 5 bases to trimming and J lost 7 bases, with 18 bases between them. The germline CDR1 and CDR2 sequences are ENHRY and SYGVKD. CDR3 DNA: TGTGCCATCAGTCCGGACATCCGGGGTACTGAGCAGTACTTC. Translation: CAISPDIRGTEQYF.

This clonotype was counted a few times. The chain employs TRBV20-1 and TRBJ2-4, with 8 bases that match TRBD1. The assigned J gene may be wrong: the sequence end matches TRBJ2-7 better. The CDR3 length is 15 residues. Germline lookup yields CDR1 DFQATT and CDR2 SNEGSKA (reference sequence). The DNA of the CDR3 is TGCAGTGCTAGAGTGGGAAGGACAGGGTACTACGAGCAGTACTTC. The encoded protein is CSARVGRTGYYEQYF.

Comments on this clonotype: A much larger clonotype is one base distant, so this may be a read error. The chain employs TRBV29-1 and TRBJ2-7; D is possibly TRBD1 (5 bases). CDR3 length: 15 amino acids. Germline V gives CDR1 SQVTM, CDR2 ANQGSEA. The CDR3 nucleotides read TGCAGAGTTTTGGTACGCCGGCAGGGTGCGTACGAGCAGTACTTC. This gives the protein CRVLVRRQGAYEQYF.

This chain uses TRBV11-1 with TRBJ2-1, with 8 bases that match TRBD2. The CDR3 is made up of 16 amino acids. CDR1 and CDR2 (germline): SGHAT, FQDESV (reference sequence). V was pared by 8 bases and J by 6 bases, with 15 bases of the junction left unmatched. DNA for the CDR3: TGTGCCAGCCTCTTAGGCGGCGGGAGGCCGTCCAATGAGCAGTTCTTC. It codes for CASLLGGGRPSNEQFF.

This sequence joins TRBV9 and TRBJ2-1; D is perhaps TRBD1 (6 bases). Trimming removed 2 bases at V and 3 bases at J, with 15 bases between. CDR1 SGDLS and CDR2 YYNGEE come from the germline V gene. The CDR3 totals 16 residues. CDR3 DNA sequence: TGTGCCAGCAGCGTGGAGTCTAAAGGGGGCTACAATGAGCAGTTCTTC. Amino acid sequence: CASSVESKGGYNEQFF.

This rearrangement joins TRBV29-1 to TRBJ2-2, with D perhaps TRBD1 (6 bases). This CDR3 spans 13 amino acids. Germline V lookup: CDR1 SQVTM, CDR2 ANQGSEA. Deletions cut 6 bases from V and 2 bases from J, with 10 bases between. DNA for the CDR3: TGCAGCGTGGGGACACAAAACACCGGGGAGCTGTTTTTT. This encodes CSVGTQNTGELFF.

V and J are TRBV5-1 and TRBJ2-1; tentatively, D is TRBD1 (6 bases). Trimming took 2 bases from V and 6 from J, leaving 15 bases between them. Germline V gene lookup returns CDR1 SGHRS and CDR2 YFSETQ. The CDR3 spans 15 residues. CDR3 protein: CASSLDRQVLNEQFF. The CDR3 coding sequence is TGCGCCAGCAGCTTAGATAGACAGGTTCTCAATGAGCAGTTCTTC.

The chain couples TRBV4-2 to TRBJ1-1, with TRBD1 matching over 7 bases. This CDR3 is 16 amino acids long. Germline trimming cut 4 bases from V and 4 bases from J; bases unmatched to any gene: 12. From germline, CDR1 is LGHNA and CDR2 YNFKEQ. The CDR3 nucleotides are TGTGCCAGCAGCCGACGCAACCAGGGGGTTGGCACTGAAGCTTTCTTT. Encoded protein: CASSRRNQGVGTEAFF.